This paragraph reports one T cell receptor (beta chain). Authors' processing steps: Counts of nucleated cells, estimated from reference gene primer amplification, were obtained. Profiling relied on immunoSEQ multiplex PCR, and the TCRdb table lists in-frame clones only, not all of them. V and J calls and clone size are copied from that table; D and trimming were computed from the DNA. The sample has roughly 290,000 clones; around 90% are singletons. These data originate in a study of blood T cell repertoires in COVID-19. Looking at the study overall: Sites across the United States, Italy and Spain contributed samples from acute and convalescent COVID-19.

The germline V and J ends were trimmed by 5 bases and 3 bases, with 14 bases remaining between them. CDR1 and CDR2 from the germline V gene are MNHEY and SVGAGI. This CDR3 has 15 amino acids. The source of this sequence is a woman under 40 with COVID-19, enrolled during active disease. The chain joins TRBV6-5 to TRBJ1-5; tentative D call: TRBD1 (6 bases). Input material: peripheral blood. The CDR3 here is CASSPTGMVNQPQHF. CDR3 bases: TGTGCCAGCAGTCCTACAGGGATGGTCAATCAGCCCCAGCATTTT.